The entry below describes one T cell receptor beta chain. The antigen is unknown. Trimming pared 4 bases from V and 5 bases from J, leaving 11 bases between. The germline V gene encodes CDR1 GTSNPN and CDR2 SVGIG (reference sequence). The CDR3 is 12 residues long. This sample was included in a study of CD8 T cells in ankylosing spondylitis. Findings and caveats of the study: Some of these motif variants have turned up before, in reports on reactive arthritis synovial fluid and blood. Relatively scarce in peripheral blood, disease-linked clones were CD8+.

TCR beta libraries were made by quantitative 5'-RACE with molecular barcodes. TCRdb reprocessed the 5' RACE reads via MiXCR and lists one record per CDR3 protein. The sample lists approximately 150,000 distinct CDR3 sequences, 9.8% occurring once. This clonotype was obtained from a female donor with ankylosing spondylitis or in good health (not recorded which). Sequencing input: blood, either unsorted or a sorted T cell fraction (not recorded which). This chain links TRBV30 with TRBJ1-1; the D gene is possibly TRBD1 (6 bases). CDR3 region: CAWNRVDTEAFF. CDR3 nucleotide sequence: TGTGCCTGGAACAGGGTAGATACTGAAGCTTTCTTT.